This T cell receptor beta chain emerged from a study of T-cell reconstitution after alpha-beta-depleted transplantation in children. With 0 bases clipped from V and 6 bases from J, the junction kept 5 bases outside the gene matches. This CDR3 is built from 14 residues. The V gene's germline CDR1 is SGDLS and CDR2 YYNGEE. During its preparation, the TCRbeta library received unique molecular identifiers. From the PCR reads, TCRdb called clonotypes with MiXCR, one entry per CDR3 protein. The data contain some 640,000 distinct CDR3 sequences, around 17% of them singletons. This clonotype occurred a few times.

Sample: PBMCs from the stem cell graft donor, taken from the stem cell graft. The source of this sequence is a human donor who donated a stem cell graft to a child with acute myeloid leukemia. The J gene is TRBJ1-2, the V gene TRBV9; 7 positions match TRBD1. In nucleotides, the CDR3 is TGTGCCAGCAGCGTAGCTCGACAGGGTGATGGCTACACCTTC. Translated, it gives CASSVARQGDGYTF.